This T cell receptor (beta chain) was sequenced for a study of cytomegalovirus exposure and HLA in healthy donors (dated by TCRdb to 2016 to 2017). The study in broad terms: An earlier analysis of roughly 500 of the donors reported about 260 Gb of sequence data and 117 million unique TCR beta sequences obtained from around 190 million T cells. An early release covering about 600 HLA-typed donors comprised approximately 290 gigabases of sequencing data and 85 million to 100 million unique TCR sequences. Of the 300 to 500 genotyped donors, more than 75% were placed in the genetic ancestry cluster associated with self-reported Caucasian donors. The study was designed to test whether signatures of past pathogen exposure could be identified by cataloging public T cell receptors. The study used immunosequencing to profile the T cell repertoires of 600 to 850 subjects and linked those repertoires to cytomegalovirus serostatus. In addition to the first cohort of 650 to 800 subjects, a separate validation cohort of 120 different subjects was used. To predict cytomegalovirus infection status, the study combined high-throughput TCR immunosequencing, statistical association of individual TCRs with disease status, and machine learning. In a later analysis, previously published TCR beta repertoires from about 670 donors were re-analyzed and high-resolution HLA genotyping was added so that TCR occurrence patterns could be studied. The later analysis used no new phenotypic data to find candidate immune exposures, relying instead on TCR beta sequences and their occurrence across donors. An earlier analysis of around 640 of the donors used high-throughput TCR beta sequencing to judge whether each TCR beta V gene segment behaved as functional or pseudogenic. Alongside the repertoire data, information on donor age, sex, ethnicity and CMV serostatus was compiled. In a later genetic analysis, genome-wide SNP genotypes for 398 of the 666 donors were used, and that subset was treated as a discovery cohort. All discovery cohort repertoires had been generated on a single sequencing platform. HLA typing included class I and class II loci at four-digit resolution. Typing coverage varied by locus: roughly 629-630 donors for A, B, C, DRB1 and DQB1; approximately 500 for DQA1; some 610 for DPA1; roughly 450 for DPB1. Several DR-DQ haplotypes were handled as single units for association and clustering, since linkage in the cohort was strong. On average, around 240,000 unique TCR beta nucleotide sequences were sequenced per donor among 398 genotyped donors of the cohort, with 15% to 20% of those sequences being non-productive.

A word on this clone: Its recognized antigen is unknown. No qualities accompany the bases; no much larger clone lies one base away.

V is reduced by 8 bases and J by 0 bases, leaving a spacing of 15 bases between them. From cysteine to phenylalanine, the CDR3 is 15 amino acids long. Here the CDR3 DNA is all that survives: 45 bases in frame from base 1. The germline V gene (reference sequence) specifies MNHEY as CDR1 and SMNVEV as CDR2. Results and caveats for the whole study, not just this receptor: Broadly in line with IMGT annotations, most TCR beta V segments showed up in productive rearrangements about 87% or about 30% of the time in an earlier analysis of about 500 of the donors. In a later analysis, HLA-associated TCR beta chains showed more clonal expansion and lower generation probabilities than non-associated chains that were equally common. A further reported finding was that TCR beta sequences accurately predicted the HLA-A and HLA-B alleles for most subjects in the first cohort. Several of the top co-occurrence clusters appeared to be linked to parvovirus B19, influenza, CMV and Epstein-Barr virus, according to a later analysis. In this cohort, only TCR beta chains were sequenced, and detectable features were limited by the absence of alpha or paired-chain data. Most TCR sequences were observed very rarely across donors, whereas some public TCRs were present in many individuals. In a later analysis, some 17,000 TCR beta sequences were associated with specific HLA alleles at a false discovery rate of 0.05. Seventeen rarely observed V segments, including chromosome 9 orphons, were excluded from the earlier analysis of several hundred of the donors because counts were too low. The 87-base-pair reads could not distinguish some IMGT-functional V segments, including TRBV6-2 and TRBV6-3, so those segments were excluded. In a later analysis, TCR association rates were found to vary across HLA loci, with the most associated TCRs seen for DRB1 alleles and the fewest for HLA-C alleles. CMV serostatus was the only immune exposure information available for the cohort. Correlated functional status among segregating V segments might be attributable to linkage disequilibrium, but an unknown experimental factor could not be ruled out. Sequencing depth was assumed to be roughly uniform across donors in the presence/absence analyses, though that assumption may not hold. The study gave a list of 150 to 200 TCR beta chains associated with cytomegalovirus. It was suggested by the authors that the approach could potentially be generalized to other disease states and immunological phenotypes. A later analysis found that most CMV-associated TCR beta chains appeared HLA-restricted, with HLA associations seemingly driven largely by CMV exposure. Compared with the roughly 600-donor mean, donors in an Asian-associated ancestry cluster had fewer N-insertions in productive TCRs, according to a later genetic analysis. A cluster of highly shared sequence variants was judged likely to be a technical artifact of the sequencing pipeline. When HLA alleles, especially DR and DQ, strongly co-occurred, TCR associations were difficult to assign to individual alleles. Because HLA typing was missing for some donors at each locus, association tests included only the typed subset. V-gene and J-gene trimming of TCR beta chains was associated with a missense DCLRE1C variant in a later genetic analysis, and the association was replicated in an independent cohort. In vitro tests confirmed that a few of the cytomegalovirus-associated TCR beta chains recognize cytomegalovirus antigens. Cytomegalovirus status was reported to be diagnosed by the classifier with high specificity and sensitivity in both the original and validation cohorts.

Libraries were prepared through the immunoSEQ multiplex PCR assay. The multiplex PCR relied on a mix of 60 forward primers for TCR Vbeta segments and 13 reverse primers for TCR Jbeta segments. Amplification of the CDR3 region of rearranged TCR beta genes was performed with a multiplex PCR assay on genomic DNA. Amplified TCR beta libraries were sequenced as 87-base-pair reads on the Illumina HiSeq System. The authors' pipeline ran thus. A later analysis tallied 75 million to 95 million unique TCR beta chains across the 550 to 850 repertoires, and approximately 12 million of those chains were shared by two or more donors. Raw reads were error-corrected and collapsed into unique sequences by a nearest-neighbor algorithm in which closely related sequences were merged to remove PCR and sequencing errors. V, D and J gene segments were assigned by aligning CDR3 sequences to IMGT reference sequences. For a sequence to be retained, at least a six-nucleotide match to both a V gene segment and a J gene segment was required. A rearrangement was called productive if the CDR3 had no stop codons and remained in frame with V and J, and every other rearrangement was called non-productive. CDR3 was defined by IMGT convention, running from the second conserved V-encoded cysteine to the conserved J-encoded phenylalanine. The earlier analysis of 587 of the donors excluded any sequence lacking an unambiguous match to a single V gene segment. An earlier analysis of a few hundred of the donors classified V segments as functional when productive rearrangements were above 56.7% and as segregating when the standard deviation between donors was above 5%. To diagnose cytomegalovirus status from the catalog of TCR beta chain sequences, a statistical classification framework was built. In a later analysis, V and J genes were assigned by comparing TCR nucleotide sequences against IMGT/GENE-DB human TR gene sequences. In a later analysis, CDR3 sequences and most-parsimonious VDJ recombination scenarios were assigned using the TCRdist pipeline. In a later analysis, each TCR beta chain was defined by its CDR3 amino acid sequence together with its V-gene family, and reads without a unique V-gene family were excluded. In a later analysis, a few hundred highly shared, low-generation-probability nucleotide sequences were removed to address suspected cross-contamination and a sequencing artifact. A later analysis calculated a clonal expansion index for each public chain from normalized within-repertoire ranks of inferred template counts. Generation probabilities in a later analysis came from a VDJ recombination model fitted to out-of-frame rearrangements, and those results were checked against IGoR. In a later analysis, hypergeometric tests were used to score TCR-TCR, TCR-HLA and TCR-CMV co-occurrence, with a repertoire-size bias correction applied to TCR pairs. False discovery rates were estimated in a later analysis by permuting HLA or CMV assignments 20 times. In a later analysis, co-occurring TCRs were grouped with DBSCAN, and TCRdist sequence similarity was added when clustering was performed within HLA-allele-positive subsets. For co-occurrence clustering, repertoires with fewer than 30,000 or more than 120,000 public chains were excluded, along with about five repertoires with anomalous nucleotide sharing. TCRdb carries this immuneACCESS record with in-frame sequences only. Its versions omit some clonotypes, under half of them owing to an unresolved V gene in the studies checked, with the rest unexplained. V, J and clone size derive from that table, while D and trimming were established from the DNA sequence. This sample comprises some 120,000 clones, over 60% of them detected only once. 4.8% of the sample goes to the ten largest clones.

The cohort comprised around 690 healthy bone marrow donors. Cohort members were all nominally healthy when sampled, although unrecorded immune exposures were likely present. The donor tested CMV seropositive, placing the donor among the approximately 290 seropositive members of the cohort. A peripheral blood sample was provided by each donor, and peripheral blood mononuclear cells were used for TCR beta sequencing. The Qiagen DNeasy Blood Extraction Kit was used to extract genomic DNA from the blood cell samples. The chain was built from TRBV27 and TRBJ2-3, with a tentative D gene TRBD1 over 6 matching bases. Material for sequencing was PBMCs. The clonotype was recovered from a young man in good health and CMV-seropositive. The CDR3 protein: CASQEGERSTDTQYF. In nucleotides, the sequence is TGTGCCAGCCAAGAGGGGGAACGGAGCACAGATACGCAGTATTTT.